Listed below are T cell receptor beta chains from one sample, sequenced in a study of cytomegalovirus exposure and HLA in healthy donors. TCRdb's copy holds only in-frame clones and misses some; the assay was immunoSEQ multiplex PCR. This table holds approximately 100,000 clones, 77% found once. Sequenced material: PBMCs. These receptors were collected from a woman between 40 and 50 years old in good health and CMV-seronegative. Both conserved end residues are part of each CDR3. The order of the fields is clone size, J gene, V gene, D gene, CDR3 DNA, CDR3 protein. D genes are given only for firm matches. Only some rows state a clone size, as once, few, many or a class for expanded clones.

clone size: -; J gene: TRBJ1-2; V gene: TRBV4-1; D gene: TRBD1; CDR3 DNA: TGCGCCAGCAGCCACGGGACAGGGACTTATGGCTACACCTTC; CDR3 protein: CASSHGTGTYGYTF
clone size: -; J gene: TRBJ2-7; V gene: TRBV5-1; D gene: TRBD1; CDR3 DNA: TGCGCCAGCAGCACCGGGACAGGGTCGTACGAGCAGTACTTC; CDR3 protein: CASSTGTGSYEQYF
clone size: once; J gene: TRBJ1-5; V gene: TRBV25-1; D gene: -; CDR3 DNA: TGTGCCAGCAGTGGATTTGACAGTAGCAATCAGCCCCAGCATTTT; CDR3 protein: CASSGFDSSNQPQHF
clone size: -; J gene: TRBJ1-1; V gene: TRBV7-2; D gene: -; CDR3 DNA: TGTGCCAGCAGCTTTACAGGGAGTAGGAACACTGAAGCTTTCTTT; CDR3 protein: CASSFTGSRNTEAFF
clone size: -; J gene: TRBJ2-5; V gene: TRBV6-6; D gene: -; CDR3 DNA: TGTGCCAGCAACTCTAGGATACAAGAGACCCAGTACTTC; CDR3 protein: CASNSRIQETQYF
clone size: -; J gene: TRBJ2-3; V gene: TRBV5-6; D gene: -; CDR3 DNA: TGTGCCAGCAGCTTGGTGAGAGATACGCAGTATTTT; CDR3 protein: CASSLVRDTQYF
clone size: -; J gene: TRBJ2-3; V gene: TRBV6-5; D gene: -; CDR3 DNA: TGTGCCAGCAGCCAGGAAGGGAGATTAACAGATACGCAGTATTTT; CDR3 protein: CASSQEGRLTDTQYF
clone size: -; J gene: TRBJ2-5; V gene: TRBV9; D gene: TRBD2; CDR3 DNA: TGTGCCAGCAGCGTAGAATTAGCGGGGGGGCCGGAGACCCAGTACTTC; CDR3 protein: CASSVELAGGPETQYF
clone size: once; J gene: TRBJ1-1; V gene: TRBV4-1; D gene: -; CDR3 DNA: TGCGCCAGCAGCTTAACAGGGTGGGGGACTGAAGCTTTCTTT; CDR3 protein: CASSLTGWGTEAFF
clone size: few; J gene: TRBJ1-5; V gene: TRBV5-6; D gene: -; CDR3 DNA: TGTGCCAGCAGCTTGGGGTCGGGGGGGTTCCAGCATTTT; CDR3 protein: CASSLGSGGFQHF
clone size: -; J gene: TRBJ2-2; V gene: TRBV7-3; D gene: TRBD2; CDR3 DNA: TGTGCCAGCAGCTACGGACTAGCGGGGACCGGGGAGCTGTTTTTT; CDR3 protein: CASSYGLAGTGELFF
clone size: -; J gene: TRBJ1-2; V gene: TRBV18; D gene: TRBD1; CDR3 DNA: TGTGCCAGCTCACCTCCCGGGACAGGGCTTTTTGACTATGGCTACACCTTC; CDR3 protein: CASSPPGTGLFDYGYTF
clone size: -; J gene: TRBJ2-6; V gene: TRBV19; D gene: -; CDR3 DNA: TGTGCCAGCCTACCTGCTGGGGCCAACGTCCTGACTTTC; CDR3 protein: CASLPAGANVLTF
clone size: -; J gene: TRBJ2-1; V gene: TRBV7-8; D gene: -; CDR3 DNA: TGTGCCAGCAGCTTCATAGACAATGAGCAGTTCTTC; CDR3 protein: CASSFIDNEQFF
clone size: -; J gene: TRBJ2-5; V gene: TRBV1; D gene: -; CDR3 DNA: TGCACCAGCAGGCCTAAGATACAAGAGACCCAGTACTTC; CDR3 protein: CTSRPKIQETQYF
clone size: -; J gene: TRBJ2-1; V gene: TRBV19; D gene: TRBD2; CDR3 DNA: TGTGCCAGTAGTACTAGCGGGGGGATCTACAATGAGCAGTTCTTC; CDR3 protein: CASSTSGGIYNEQFF
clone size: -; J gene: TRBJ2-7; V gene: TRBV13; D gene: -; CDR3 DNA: TGTGCCAGCAGCCCCAGGACAGTCCCCAACGAGCAGTACTTC; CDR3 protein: CASSPRTVPNEQYF
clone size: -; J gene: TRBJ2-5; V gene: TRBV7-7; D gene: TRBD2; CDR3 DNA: TGTGCCAGCAGCTCCGGACTAGCGGGGGGGAAAGAGACCCAGTACTTC; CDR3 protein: CASSSGLAGGKETQYF
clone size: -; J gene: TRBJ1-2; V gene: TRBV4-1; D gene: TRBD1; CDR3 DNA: TGCGCCAGCAGCCAAGATCTCGGAGAGGGACAGAGCTATGGCTACACCTTC; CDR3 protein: CASSQDLGEGQSYGYTF
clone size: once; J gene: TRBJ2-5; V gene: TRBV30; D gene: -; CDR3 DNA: TGTGCCTGGAGTGTATCTGGGACTTTGGAGACCCAGTACTTC; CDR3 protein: CAWSVSGTLETQYF
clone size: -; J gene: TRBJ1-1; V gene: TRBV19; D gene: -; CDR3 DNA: TGTGCCACCAAAATGGGAGGTCAGTTGAACACTGAAGCTTTCTTT; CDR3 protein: CATKMGGQLNTEAFF
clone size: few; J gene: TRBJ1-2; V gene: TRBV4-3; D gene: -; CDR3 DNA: TGCGCCAGCAGCCAAGCTAGAGGCGGAGGCTACACCTTC; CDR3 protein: CASSQARGGGYTF
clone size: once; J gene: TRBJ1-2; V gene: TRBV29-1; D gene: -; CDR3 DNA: TGCAGCGTTGTAGGAAGGCAGGGGAAAAGTAACTATGGCTACACCTTC; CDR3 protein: CSVVGRQGKSNYGYTF
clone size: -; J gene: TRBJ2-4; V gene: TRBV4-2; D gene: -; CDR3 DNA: TGTGCCAGCAGCCGTGCTACTAACCAGGGGGGCATTCAGTACTTC; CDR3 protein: CASSRATNQGGIQYF
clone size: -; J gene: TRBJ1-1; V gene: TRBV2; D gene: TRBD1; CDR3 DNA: TGTGCCAGCAGTCTTAGGACAGGGGGAACTGAAGCTTTCTTT; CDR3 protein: CASSLRTGGTEAFF
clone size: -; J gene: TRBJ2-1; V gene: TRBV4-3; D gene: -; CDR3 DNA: TGCGCCAGCAGCCAAGATAGGGGGGGGAGGGAGCAGTTCTTC; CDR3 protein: CASSQDRGGREQFF
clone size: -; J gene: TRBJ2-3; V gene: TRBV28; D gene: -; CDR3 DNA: TGTGCCAGCAGGGGGGCGCTAGGGGCTGATACGCAGTATTTT; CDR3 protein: CASRGALGADTQYF
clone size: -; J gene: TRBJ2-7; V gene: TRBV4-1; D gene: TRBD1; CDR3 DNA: TGCGCCAGCAGCCAGGTTGCAATAGGGGACAGCACCTACGAGCAGTACTTC; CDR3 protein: CASSQVAIGDSTYEQYF
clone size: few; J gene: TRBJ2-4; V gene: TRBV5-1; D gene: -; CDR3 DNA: TGCGCCAGCAGCTTCTACCCCGAGACAGCATCCATTCCCCCGGCAGCCAAAAACATTCAGTACTTC; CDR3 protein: CASSFYPETASIPPAAKNIQYF
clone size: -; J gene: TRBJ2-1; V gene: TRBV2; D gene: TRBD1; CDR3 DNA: TGTGCCACTACCCGGGACAGGGGTTCGAGCTCCTACAATGAGCAGTTCTTC; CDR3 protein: CATTRDRGSSSYNEQFF
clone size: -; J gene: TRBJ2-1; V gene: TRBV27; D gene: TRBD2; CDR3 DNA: TGTGCCAGCAGGAGACTAGCGGGCCCAAATGAGCAGTTCTTC; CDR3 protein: CASRRLAGPNEQFF
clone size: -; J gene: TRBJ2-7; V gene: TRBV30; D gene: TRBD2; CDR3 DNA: TGTGCCTGGATGACTAGCGGATCCTACGAGCAGTACTTC; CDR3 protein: CAWMTSGSYEQYF
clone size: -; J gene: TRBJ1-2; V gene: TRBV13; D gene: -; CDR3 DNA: TGTGCCAGCAGCCTCTGGACAGAACCTAACTATGGCTACACCTTC; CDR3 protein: CASSLWTEPNYGYTF
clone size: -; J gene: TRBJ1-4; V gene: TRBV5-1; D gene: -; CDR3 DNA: TGCGCCAGCAGCTTGCTTGCAACTAATGAAAAACTGTTTTTT; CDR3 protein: CASSLLATNEKLFF
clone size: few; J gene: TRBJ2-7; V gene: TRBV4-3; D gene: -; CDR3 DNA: TGCGCCAGCAGCCAAGATATGGACTGGAAATACGAGCAGTACTTC; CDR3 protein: CASSQDMDWKYEQYF
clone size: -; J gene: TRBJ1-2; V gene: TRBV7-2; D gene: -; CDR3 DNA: TGTGCCAGCAGCTTTCATTCCGGCTACACCTTC; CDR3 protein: CASSFHSGYTF
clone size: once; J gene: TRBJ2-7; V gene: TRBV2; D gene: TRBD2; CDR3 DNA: TGTGCCAGCATCTCGAGGACTAGCTACGAGCAGTACTTC; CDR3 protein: CASISRTSYEQYF
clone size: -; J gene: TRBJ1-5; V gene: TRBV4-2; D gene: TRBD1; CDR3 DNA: TGTGCCAGCAGCCAAGCCGCGACAGGGAATAACAATCAGCCCCAGCATTTT; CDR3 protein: CASSQAATGNNNQPQHF